These 3 T cell receptor beta chains were sequenced from one sample in a study of T cells after posttransplantation cyclophosphamide. A marrow graft followed busulfan-fludarabine conditioning, with cyclophosphamide on days +3 and +4. Produced via immunoSEQ multiplex PCR; TCRdb's table is partial and in-frame only. The sample has 9,500 to 15,000 clones, roughly 1.9% seen once. The source material was PBMCs, sampled after allogeneic stem cell transplant with posttransplant cyclophosphamide. These receptors were obtained from a male patient aged 30 to 39 who received an allogeneic stem cell transplant from a related donor, was CMV-positive, and had no GVHD. The T cells may partly be graft donor cells.

This clone was observed a handful of times. V is TRBV28 and J is TRBJ1-4; 7 bases map to TRBD1. This CDR3 is 14 amino acids long. Per the germline V gene, CDR1 is MDHEN and CDR2 is SYDVKM. V shed 8 bases, J shed 3 bases, and the junction held 6 bases outside the gene matches. CDR3 region: CASRDRGSNEKLFF. CDR3 DNA: TGTGCCAGCCGGGACAGAGGATCTAATGAAAAACTGTTTTTT.

This clone was seen more than once but under ten times. Here the CDR3 reads CATSRDLLGGRAGNTIYF. CDR3 bases: TGTGCCACCAGCAGAGATCTATTGGGGGGACGTGCTGGAAACACCATATATTTT. The chain couples TRBV15 to TRBJ1-3; D might be TRBD1 (5 bases). Deletions cut 0 bases from V and 2 bases from J, with 17 bases between. This CDR3 is 18 amino acids long. The germline V gene has CDR1 LNHNV and CDR2 YYDKDF (reference sequence).

V usage is TRBV20-1 and J usage is TRBJ1-3; D gene ambiguous. CDR3 length: 10 residues. Germline CDR1 reads DFQATT; CDR2 reads SNEGSKA (reference sequence). Trimming removed 6 bases from V and 8 bases from J, with 8 bases in between. The chain's CDR3 is CSAFRDTIYF. Written as DNA, the CDR3 is TGCAGTGCGTTCCGAGACACCATATATTTT.